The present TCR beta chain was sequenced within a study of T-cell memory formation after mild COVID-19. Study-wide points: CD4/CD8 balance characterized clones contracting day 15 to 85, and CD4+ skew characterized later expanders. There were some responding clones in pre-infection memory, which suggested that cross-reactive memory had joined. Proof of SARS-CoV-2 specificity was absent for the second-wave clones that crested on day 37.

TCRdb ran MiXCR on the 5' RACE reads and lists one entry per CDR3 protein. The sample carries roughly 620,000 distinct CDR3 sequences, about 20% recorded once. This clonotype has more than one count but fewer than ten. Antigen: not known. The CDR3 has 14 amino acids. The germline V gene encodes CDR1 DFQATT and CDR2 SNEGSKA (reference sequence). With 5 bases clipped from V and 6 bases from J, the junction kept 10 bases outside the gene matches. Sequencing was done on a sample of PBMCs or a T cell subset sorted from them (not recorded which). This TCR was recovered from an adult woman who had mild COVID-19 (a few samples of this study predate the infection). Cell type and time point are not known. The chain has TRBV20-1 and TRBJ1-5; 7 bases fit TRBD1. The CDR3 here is CSASFQGDRQPQHF. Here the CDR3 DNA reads TGCAGTGCTTCTTTTCAGGGGGATCGTCAGCCCCAGCATTTT.